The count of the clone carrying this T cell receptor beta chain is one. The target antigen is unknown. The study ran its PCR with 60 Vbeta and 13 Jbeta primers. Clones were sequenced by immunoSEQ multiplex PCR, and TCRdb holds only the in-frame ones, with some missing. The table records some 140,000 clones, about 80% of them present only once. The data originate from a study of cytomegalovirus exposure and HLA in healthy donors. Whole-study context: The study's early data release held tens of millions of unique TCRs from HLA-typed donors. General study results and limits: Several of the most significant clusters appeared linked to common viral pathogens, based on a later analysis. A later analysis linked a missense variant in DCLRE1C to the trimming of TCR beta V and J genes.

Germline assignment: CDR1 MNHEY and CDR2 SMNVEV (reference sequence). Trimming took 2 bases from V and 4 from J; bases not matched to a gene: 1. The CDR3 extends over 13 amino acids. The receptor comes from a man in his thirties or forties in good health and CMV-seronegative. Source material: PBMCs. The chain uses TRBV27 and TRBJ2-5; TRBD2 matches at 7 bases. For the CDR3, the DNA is TGTGCCAGCAGTTTACCGGGGGGAGAGACCCAGTACTTC. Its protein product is CASSLPGGETQYF.